These T cell receptor beta chains were read from a single sample in a study of blood T cell repertoires in COVID-19. Assay: immunoSEQ multiplex PCR; the TCRdb copy retains only in-frame clones and omits some. The sample consists of about 250,000 clones, about 90% of them appearing once. Material for sequencing was peripheral blood. These receptors originate from a man between 18 and 29 years old with active or convalescent COVID-19. Each CDR3 is given with its conserved first and last residue. A D gene is named only where the DNA matches it firmly. The size of a clone is reported for some rows only, either as once, few or many, or as a class for expanded clones.

CDR3,DNA,size,D,J,V
CASSSPRGSGASTDTQYF,TGTGCCAGCAGCTCCCCCCGAGGGAGCGGGGCCAGCACAGATACGCAGTATTTT,.,TRBD2,TRBJ2-3,TRBV11-2
CASSTRQNTGELFF,TGCGCCAGCAGCACCCGACAGAACACCGGGGAGCTGTTTTTT,.,.,TRBJ2-2,TRBV4-3
CASSKGQGASGNTIYF,TGTGCCAGCAGCAAAGGGCAGGGGGCTTCTGGAAACACCATATATTTT,.,.,TRBJ1-3,TRBV21-1
CASSFFLGTSGTYEQYF,TGTGCCAGCAGTTTTTTTCTTGGGACTAGCGGCACCTACGAGCAGTACTTC,once,TRBD2,TRBJ2-7,TRBV28
CASSYNLFGTGATEAFF,TGTGCCAGCAGTTATAATTTATTTGGGACAGGGGCCACTGAAGCTTTCTTT,once,TRBD1,TRBJ1-1,TRBV28
CASSLRDSYEQYF,TGTGCCAGCAGTTTGCGCGACTCCTACGAGCAGTACTTC,.,.,TRBJ2-7,TRBV27
CASSLGSLAGVEQYF,TGTGCCAGCAGCTTAGGAAGCCTAGCGGGAGTCGAGCAGTACTTC,.,TRBD2,TRBJ2-7,TRBV7-9
CASKLGTGELYQPQHF,TGTGCCAGTAAGCTCGGGACAGGGGAATTGTATCAGCCCCAGCATTTT,.,TRBD1,TRBJ1-5,TRBV19
CASSLIAGDKGEQFF,TGTGCCAGCAGTTTAATAGCGGGAGATAAGGGTGAGCAGTTCTTC,.,TRBD2,TRBJ2-1,TRBV28
CSFRGRGGRAIHEQFF,TGCAGCTTCCGCGGCCGAGGCGGGAGGGCCATACATGAGCAGTTCTTC,.,TRBD2,TRBJ2-1,TRBV29-1
CATSDTTGGAGQPQHF,TGTGCCACCAGTGACACCACAGGGGGCGCGGGTCAGCCCCAGCATTTT,.,TRBD1,TRBJ1-5,TRBV24-1
CASSTRGLAGAGDTQYF,TGTGCCAGCTCCACACGGGGACTAGCGGGAGCTGGAGATACGCAGTATTTT,.,TRBD2,TRBJ2-3,TRBV18
CASRGEGHSYEQYF,TGTGCCAGCAGGGGGGAGGGACACTCTTACGAGCAGTACTTC,.,.,TRBJ2-7,TRBV2
CASTISLAGGPNTGELFF,TGTGCCAGCACCATCTCACTAGCGGGAGGGCCTAACACCGGGGAGCTGTTTTTT,many,TRBD2,TRBJ2-2,TRBV9
CASSQKLLAGGKLYEQYF,TGCGCCAGCAGCCAAAAACTACTAGCGGGAGGAAAGCTATACGAGCAGTACTTC,.,TRBD2,TRBJ2-7,TRBV4-3
CASRMSDSSGGISSYNEQFF,TGTGCCAGCAGGATGAGTGATTCGTCCGGGGGGATTAGCTCCTACAATGAGCAGTTCTTC,.,TRBD2,TRBJ2-1,TRBV27
CASSQAVTGLSYEQYF,TGTGCCAGCAGCCAAGCCGTGACAGGGCTCTCCTACGAGCAGTACTTC,once,TRBD1,TRBJ2-7,TRBV4-2
CASSRTGGWSRNQPQHF,TGTGCCAGCAGCCGAACAGGGGGCTGGTCTAGGAATCAGCCCCAGCATTTT,few,TRBD1,TRBJ1-5,TRBV5-8
CASSVLPTANTGELFF,TGTGCCAGCAGCGTTTTGCCAACAGCGAACACCGGGGAGCTGTTTTTT,.,.,TRBJ2-2,TRBV9
CSAERNTEAFF,TGCAGTGCAGAGAGAAACACTGAAGCTTTCTTT,.,.,TRBJ1-1,TRBV20-1
CASSLPLWGQGDQPQHF,TGTGCCAGTAGTCTCCCCCTGTGGGGGCAGGGGGATCAGCCCCAGCATTTT,.,TRBD1,TRBJ1-5,TRBV19
CASSLDGGSGEQFF,TGCGCCAGCAGCTTGGATGGGGGGAGCGGTGAGCAGTTCTTC,.,.,TRBJ2-1,TRBV5-1
CASSSGGMNTEAFF,TGTGCCAGTAGTTCAGGGGGAATGAACACTGAAGCTTTCTTT,.,TRBD1,TRBJ1-1,TRBV19
CASSQDRFSLAGSRDTQYF,TGTGCCAGCAGCCAAGATCGGTTTAGTCTAGCGGGGTCGAGGGATACGCAGTATTTT,.,TRBD2,TRBJ2-3,TRBV3-1/TRBV3-2
CASSGDSLNTEAFF,TGCGCCAGCAGTGGGGACAGTTTGAACACTGAAGCTTTCTTT,.,TRBD1,TRBJ1-1,TRBV10-1
CASSLVAGGVANVLTF,TGTGCCAGCAGCTTAGTAGCGGGAGGGGTGGCCAACGTCCTGACTTTC,.,TRBD2,TRBJ2-6,TRBV7-2
CSATLRGRAFF,TGCAGTGCGACACTCAGGGGGCGGGCTTTCTTT,.,TRBD1,TRBJ1-1,TRBV20-1
CASSEYRGPAGRYGYTF,TGTGCCAGCAGTGAATATAGGGGACCCGCAGGGAGGTATGGCTACACCTTC,once,.,TRBJ1-2,TRBV25-1
CASQGDLEAGVKVEQFF,TGTGCCAGCCAGGGGGATCTCGAAGCGGGAGTCAAGGTTGAGCAGTTCTTC,.,.,TRBJ2-1,TRBV21-1
CASTQSQGVRGKLFF,TGTGCCAGCACTCAATCACAGGGTGTACGCGGAAAACTGTTTTTT,.,.,TRBJ1-4,TRBV28
CASTTGGYEQYF,TGTGCCAGCACCACCGGGGGGTACGAGCAGTACTTC,.,TRBD2,TRBJ2-7,TRBV7-9
CASSQGGLGSGTTQYF,TGTGCCAGCAGCCAAGGAGGGTTAGGGAGCGGGACGACGCAGTATTTT,.,TRBD2,TRBJ2-3,TRBV14
CASSLEWGDYGYTF,TGTGCCAGCAGCTTAGAGTGGGGGGACTATGGCTACACCTTC,once,.,TRBJ1-2,TRBV7-2
CASSFLGSGSLETQYF,TGTGCCAGCAGCTTTCTTGGCAGCGGCTCACTGGAGACCCAGTACTTC,.,.,TRBJ2-5,TRBV7-9
CASSQTGTGGSYEQYF,TGCGCCAGCAGCCAAACCGGGACAGGGGGCTCCTACGAGCAGTACTTC,.,TRBD1,TRBJ2-7,TRBV5-1
CASRQRTSGGPINTGELFF,TGTGCCAGTAGGCAGAGGACTAGCGGCGGCCCTATTAACACCGGGGAGCTGTTTTTT,.,TRBD2,TRBJ2-2,TRBV19
CASSQGAGNTEAFF,TGTGCCAGCAGCCAGGGCGCTGGGAACACTGAAGCTTTCTTT,.,.,TRBJ1-1,TRBV5-6
CASSQVAAGEKLFF,TGTGCCAGCAGCCAAGTAGCGGCGGGCGAAAAACTGTTTTTT,.,.,TRBJ1-4,TRBV3-1/TRBV3-2
CASSLDRGLGDTEAFF,TGTGCCAGCAGCTTAGACAGGGGGCTCGGCGACACTGAAGCTTTCTTT,.,TRBD1,TRBJ1-1,TRBV11-2
CASSLRTGANTEAFF,TGTGCCAGCAGTCTCAGGACAGGGGCGAACACTGAAGCTTTCTTT,.,TRBD1,TRBJ1-1,TRBV3-1/TRBV3-2
CASSSRQGPYYNEQFF,TGTGCCAGCAGCTCCAGACAGGGGCCGTACTACAATGAGCAGTTCTTC,once,TRBD1,TRBJ2-1,TRBV7-9
CSVGRTGLMNTEAFF,TGCAGCGTTGGGAGGACAGGGCTGATGAACACTGAAGCTTTCTTT,.,TRBD1,TRBJ1-1,TRBV29-1
CASSAGANVLTF,TGTGCCAGCAGCGCTGGGGCCAACGTCCTGACTTTC,.,.,TRBJ2-6,TRBV28
CAWSSTYEQYF,TGTGCCTGGAGTTCCACCTACGAGCAGTACTTC,.,.,TRBJ2-7,TRBV30
CASSLTGGARGNTIYF,TGTGCCAGCAGCTTAACGGGGGGCGCGCGGGGAAACACCATATATTTT,.,.,TRBJ1-3,TRBV7-2
CAWSVWGGGTYNEQFF,TGTGCCTGGAGTGTATGGGGCGGGGGGACCTACAATGAGCAGTTCTTC,.,TRBD2,TRBJ2-1,TRBV30
CASSQVEHYQETQYF,TGTGCCAGCAGCCAAGTAGAGCACTACCAAGAGACCCAGTACTTC,.,.,TRBJ2-5,TRBV3-1/TRBV3-2
CASSLDHSEPQHF,TGTGCCAGCAGTCTAGACCATAGTGAGCCCCAGCATTTT,once,.,TRBJ1-5,TRBV28
CASSFPGQPQYF,TGTGCCAGCAGCTTCCCGGGACAACCCCAGTACTTC,.,.,TRBJ2-5,TRBV7-2
CASSMLYDTEAFF,TGTGCCAGTAGTATGTTGTATGACACTGAAGCTTTCTTT,once,.,TRBJ1-1,TRBV19
CATSTRSVDIQYF,TGTGCCACCAGCACTCGGTCTGTGGACATTCAGTACTTC,.,.,TRBJ2-4,TRBV15
CASSTTGQYNSPLHF,TGTGCCAGCAGCACCACCGGACAGTATAATTCACCCCTCCACTTT,.,.,TRBJ1-6,TRBV9
CASTFLDRGNEQFF,TGTGCCAGCACCTTCCTCGACAGGGGCAATGAGCAGTTCTTC,.,TRBD1,TRBJ2-1,TRBV28
CASSLVEDANYGYTF,TGTGCCAGCAGCTTGGTAGAGGATGCTAACTATGGCTACACCTTC,.,.,TRBJ1-2,TRBV7-9
CAISATAGGPYEQYF,TGTGCCATCAGTGCCACGGCGGGAGGTCCCTACGAGCAGTACTTC,.,TRBD2,TRBJ2-7,TRBV10-3
CSVAGTGDQPQHF,TGCAGCGTAGCCGGGACAGGGGATCAGCCCCAGCATTTT,.,TRBD1,TRBJ1-5,TRBV29-1